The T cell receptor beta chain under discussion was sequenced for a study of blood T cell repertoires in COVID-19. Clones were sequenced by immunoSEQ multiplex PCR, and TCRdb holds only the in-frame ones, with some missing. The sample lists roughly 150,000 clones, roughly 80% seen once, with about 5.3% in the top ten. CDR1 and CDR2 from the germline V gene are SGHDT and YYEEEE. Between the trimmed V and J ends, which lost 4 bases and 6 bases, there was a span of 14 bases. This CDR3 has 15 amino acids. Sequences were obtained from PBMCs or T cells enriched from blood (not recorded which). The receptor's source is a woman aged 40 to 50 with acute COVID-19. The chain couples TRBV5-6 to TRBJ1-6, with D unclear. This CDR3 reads CASSTSGSFNSPLHF. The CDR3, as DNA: TGTGCCAGCAGCACCTCGGGGAGTTTTAATTCACCCCTCCACTTT. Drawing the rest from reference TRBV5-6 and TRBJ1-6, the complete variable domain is DAGVTQSPTHLIKTRGQQVTLRCSPKSGHDTVSWYQQALGQGPQFIFQYYEEEERQRGNFPDRFSGHQFPNYSSELNVNALLLGDSALYLCASSTSGSFNSPLHFGNGTRLTVT.